The clone carrying this T cell receptor beta chain showed up just a few times. What it binds is not known. The CDR3 extends over 14 amino acids. CDR1 MNHEY and CDR2 SVGAGI come from the germline V gene. The ends lost 10 bases at V and 8 bases at J; junction bases unmatched: 14. This entry belongs to a study of blood T cells in healthy people across ages. General observations from the study: No one knew whether donors had CMV, which possibly confounded expanded clonotype changes.

A second PCR of about 7 to 11 cycles used a sample-barcoded 5' primer and a J-beta primer mix. The template-switch adaptor was a 5' adaptor with 12 random nucleotides. It tagged each cDNA molecule. Using its own MiXCR run on the 5' RACE reads, TCRdb lists one record per CDR3 protein. The data show hundreds of thousands of distinct CDR3 sequences, 56% seen once. Sequenced: blood. J is TRBJ2-3 and V is TRBV6-5; 8 nucleotides align to TRBD2. This sequence was found in a man in his forties in good health. The CDR3 DNA is TGTGCCACCCACCAGGATGGGACTAGTAGTACGCAGTATTTT. As protein: CATHQDGTSSTQYF.